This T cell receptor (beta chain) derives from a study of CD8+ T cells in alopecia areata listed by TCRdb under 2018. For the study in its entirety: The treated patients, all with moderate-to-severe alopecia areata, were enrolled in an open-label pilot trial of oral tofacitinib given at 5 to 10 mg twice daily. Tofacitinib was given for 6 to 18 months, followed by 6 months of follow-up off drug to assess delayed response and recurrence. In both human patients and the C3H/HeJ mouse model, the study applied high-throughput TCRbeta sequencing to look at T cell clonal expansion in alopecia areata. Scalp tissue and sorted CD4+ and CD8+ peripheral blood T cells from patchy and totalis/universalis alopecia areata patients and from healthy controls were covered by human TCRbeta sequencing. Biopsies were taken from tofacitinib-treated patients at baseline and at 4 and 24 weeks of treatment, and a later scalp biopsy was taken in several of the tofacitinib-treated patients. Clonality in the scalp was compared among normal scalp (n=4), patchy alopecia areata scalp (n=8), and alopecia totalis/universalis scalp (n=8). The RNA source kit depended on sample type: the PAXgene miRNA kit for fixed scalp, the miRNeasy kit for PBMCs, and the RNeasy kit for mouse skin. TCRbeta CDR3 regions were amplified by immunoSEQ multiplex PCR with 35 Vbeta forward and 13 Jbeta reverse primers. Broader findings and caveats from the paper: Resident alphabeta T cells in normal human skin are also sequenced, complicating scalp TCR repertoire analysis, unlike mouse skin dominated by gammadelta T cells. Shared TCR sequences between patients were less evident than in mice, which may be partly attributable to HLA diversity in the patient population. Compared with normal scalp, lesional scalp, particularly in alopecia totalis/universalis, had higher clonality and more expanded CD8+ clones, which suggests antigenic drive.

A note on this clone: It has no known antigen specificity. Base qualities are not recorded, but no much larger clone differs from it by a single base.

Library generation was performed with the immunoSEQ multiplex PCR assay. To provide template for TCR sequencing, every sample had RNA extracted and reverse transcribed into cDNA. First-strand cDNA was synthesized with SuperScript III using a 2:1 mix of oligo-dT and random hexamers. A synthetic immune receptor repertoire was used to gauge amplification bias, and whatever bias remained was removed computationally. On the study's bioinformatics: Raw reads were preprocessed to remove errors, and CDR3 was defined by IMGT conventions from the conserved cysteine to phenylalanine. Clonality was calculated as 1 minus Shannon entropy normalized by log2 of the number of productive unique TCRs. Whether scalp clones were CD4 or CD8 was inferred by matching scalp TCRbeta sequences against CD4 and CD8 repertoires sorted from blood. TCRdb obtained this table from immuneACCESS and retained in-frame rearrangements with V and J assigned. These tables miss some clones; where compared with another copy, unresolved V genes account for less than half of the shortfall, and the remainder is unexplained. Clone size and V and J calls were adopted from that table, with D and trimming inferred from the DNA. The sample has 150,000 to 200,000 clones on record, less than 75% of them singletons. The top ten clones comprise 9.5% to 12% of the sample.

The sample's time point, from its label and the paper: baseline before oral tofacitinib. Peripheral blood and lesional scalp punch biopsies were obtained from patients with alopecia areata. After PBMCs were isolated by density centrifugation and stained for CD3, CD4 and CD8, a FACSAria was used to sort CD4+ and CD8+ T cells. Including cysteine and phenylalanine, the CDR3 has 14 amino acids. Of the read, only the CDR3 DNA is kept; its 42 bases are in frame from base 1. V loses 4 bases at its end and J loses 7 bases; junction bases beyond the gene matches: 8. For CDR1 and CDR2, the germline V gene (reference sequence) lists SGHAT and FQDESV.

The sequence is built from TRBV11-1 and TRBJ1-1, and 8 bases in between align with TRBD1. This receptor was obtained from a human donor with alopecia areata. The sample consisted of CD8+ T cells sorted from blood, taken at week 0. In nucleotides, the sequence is TGTGCCAGCAGCTACGACAGGGGTGTCGGTGAAGCTTTCTTT. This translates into CASSYDRGVGEAFF.